This T cell receptor beta chain was recorded in a study of CD8 T cells in Susac syndrome. Study summary: The sequenced Susac syndrome patients included six who had clinically active disease and 8 or 9 who were in remission. Treatment status at blood draw for the Susac syndrome patients was therapy-naive, corticosteroids, or intravenous immunoglobulin alone.

V lost 4 bases to trimming and J lost 0 bases; unmatched junction nucleotides: 8. The germline V gene has CDR1 SGHVS and CDR2 FNYEAQ. This CDR3 has 17 residues. Roughly 0.45 to 1 ug RNA was reverse transcribed with random hexamers. TCRdb reprocessed the immunoSEQ multiplex PCR reads via MiXCR and lists one record per CDR3 protein. The sample has over 100,000 distinct CDR3 sequences; 90% to 95% are singletons. The source is a human donor with Susac syndrome. The J gene is TRBJ1-4, the V gene TRBV7-6; the match to TRBD1 covers 7 bases. Sequenced sample: CD8+ T cells from PBMCs. The chain's CDR3 is CASSSLGTVPTNEKLFF. In nucleotides, the CDR3 is TGTGCCAGCAGCTCACTGGGGACAGTCCCAACTAATGAAAAACTGTTTTTT.